The 8 T cell receptor beta chains reported below all come from one sample, sequenced in a study of beta chain features in type 1 diabetes. The isolated RNA, all of it, was reverse transcribed, so expressed TCRB transcripts were what got sequenced. Sequencing used immunoSEQ multiplex PCR; TCRdb keeps in-frame clones, though not all of them. The repertoire holds under 150,000 clones, 6.9% seen once, with approximately 1.4% in the top ten. Material: central memory CD4+ T cells from blood. The receptor set was obtained from a woman aged 30 to 39 in good health.

The sample holds many counts of this clone. V is TRBV15 and J is TRBJ2-3; D not resolved. The CDR3 has 14 amino acids. The V end lost 0 bases, the J end lost 0 bases, and 4 bases lay between the germline ends. Germline CDR1 and CDR2: LNHNV and YYDKDF (reference sequence). This CDR3 reads CATSRDQSTDTQYF. The CDR3 region has the DNA TGTGCCACCAGCAGAGATCAGAGCACAGATACGCAGTATTTT.

This clone was counted only a few times. J is TRBJ2-1 and V is TRBV9; no reliable D call. V was shortened by 0 bases and J by 4 bases, with 14 bases between the two germline ends. CDR1 is SGDLS, CDR2 YYNGEE, per germline. This CDR3 contains 16 residues. The CDR3 reads CASSVAPRLGYNEQFF. In nucleotides, the CDR3 is TGTGCCAGCAGCGTAGCTCCCCGCCTCGGGTACAATGAGCAGTTCTTC.

This clone was seen a few times. The V and J genes are TRBV14 and TRBJ2-3; 14 bases map to TRBD2. Germline CDR1 SGHDN, CDR2 FVKESK. V lost 4 bases, J lost 3 bases, and 3 bases stayed unmatched. This CDR3 region has 16 residues. CDR3 bases: TGTGCCAGCAGCCTCGGGACTAGCGGGAGTACAGATACGCAGTATTTT. As protein: CASSLGTSGSTDTQYF.

V and J are TRBV5-4 and TRBJ2-5, with TRBD2 identical over 8 bases. V shed 4 bases, J shed 4 bases, and the junction held 6 bases outside the gene matches. This CDR3 region has 14 residues. The germline CDR1 and CDR2 sequences are SGHNT and YYREEE (reference sequence). CDR3 sequence (DNA): TGTGCCAGCAGCCCCCGGGGGGGAGGAGAGACCCAGTACTTC. As protein: CASSPRGGGETQYF.

The V call is TRBV19, the J call TRBJ2-3; 7 nucleotides line up with TRBD2. Trimming cost V 6 bases and J 6 bases; bases outside gene matches: 9. The germline V gene encodes CDR1 LNHDA and CDR2 SQIVND (reference sequence). CDR3 length equals 14 residues. CDR3 loop: CASRARGSSDTQYF. The CDR3 coding sequence is TGTGCCAGTAGGGCGCGCGGGAGTTCCGATACGCAGTATTTT. Filled out from reference TRBV19 and TRBJ2-3, the complete variable domain reads DGGITQSPKYLFRKEGQNVTLSCEQNLNHDAMYWYRQDPGQGLRLIYYSQIVNDFQKGDIAEGYSVSREKKESFPLTVTSAQKNPTAFYLCASRARGSSDTQYFGPGTRLTVL.

A few counts support this clone. The rearrangement uses TRBV28 and TRBJ2-6; D is unclear. CDR3 length: 13 residues. Germline CDR1 MDHEN, CDR2 SYDVKM. Trimming cost V 7 bases and J 0 bases, with 4 bases left between them. As DNA, the CDR3 is TGTGCCAGCACCGTCTCTGGGGCCAACGTCCTGACTTTC. Protein: CASTVSGANVLTF.

V usage is TRBV18 and J usage is TRBJ2-3, with D possibly being TRBD1 (6 bases). The CDR3 covers 11 residues. Trimming pared 4 bases from V and 9 bases from J, leaving 8 bases between. Germline values: CDR1 KGHSH, CDR2 LQKENI. In DNA form, the CDR3 reads TGTGCCAGCTCACGACAGGAAACGCAGTATTTT. Translation gives CASSRQETQYF.

On this clone: Within the sample, other DNA sequences also encode this same CDR3. This chain joins TRBV28 and TRBJ2-7, with TRBD2 matching 10 bases. CDR3 length equals 14 residues. Losses at the gene ends were 5 bases for V and 2 bases for J; bases not matched to a gene: 3. Germline V lookup: CDR1 MDHEN, CDR2 SYDVKM. CDR3 nucleotides: TGTGCCAGCAGTGAGCTAGCGGGGGCCTACGAGCAGTACTTC. It translates to CASSELAGAYEQYF.